This is a list of T cell receptor beta chains from one sample in a study of identical twins. MiXCR was run by TCRdb on the 5' RACE reads, yielding one entry per CDR3 protein. The sample lists 500,000 to 700,000 distinct CDR3 sequences; just over 7% were seen once. These data were also filed under a second study, of yellow fever vaccine responses in identical twins.

Sequenced sample: PBMCs. These receptors were taken from a woman younger than 30 in good health. Each CDR3 is given without its conserved first and last residue. Fields, in order: V gene, CDR3 protein.

v_call: TRBV20-1; cdr3_aa: SARGGGGLTGELF
v_call: TRBV15; cdr3_aa: ATSRDPAGALTDTQY
v_call: TRBV4-2; cdr3_aa: ASSQDALPIQGALEQF
v_call: TRBV6-5; cdr3_aa: ASSYSSRGAGAF
v_call: TRBV20-1; cdr3_aa: SARRDFRTEQY
v_call: TRBV2; cdr3_aa: ASRRTSGFYNEQF
v_call: TRBV5-1; cdr3_aa: ASSSTHQGGTLYGYT
v_call: TRBV5-1; cdr3_aa: ASSLDRGGEQF
v_call: TRBV15; cdr3_aa: ATSRGFTEAF
v_call: TRBV12-3/TRBV12-4; cdr3_aa: ASGFVTGGTEAF
v_call: TRBV28; cdr3_aa: ASSYLSPATNEKLF
v_call: TRBV11-3; cdr3_aa: ASSLTTSGPGAQY
v_call: TRBV3-1; cdr3_aa: ASSQDIRDGYT
v_call: TRBV29-1; cdr3_aa: SVVANSLPGTEQF
v_call: TRBV12-3/TRBV12-4; cdr3_aa: ASRGDQKSSYNSPLH
v_call: TRBV27; cdr3_aa: ASSLIGQGDTEAF
v_call: TRBV2; cdr3_aa: ASSEDTIHGYT
v_call: TRBV28; cdr3_aa: ASSSLSGDQPQH
v_call: TRBV11-2; cdr3_aa: TSSLRGVAGELF
v_call: TRBV14; cdr3_aa: ASSPRVGTSGRMGNEQF
v_call: TRBV11-1; cdr3_aa: ASSRPGQGARVSYNEQF
v_call: TRBV12-3/TRBV12-4; cdr3_aa: ASSLKGDGYGYT
v_call: TRBV28; cdr3_aa: ASSQQGGAGVTQY
v_call: TRBV18; cdr3_aa: ASSPRGGLAKNIQY
v_call: TRBV7-8; cdr3_aa: ASSPGFSYEQY
v_call: TRBV9; cdr3_aa: ASSVDMGSTDTQY
v_call: TRBV20-1; cdr3_aa: SASHSGGIGELF
v_call: TRBV12-3/TRBV12-4; cdr3_aa: ASRLRDYTGETQY
v_call: TRBV20-1; cdr3_aa: SATTLDTQY
v_call: TRBV4-1; cdr3_aa: ASRPTGQGEAF
v_call: TRBV6-4; cdr3_aa: ASSPTGIEKNTGELF
v_call: TRBV7-8; cdr3_aa: ASSRANTIY
v_call: TRBV7-9; cdr3_aa: ASSKTDSYEQY
v_call: TRBV5-1; cdr3_aa: ASSLAGISTDTQY
v_call: TRBV7-9; cdr3_aa: ASSLKIPGAPDTQY
v_call: TRBV29-1; cdr3_aa: SVLLWGTEAF
v_call: TRBV10-3; cdr3_aa: ATKTRLAENNEQF
v_call: TRBV24-1; cdr3_aa: ATSDLNGRQGIWEQF
v_call: TRBV20-1; cdr3_aa: SARDWTGRETQY
v_call: TRBV3-1; cdr3_aa: ASSRQGATTDTQY
v_call: TRBV3-1; cdr3_aa: ASRKQGYGVSYNEQF
v_call: TRBV11-3; cdr3_aa: ASSRSGTSGGNEQF
v_call: TRBV5-1; cdr3_aa: ASSLGGVGTDTQY
v_call: TRBV5-5; cdr3_aa: ASSFLEGLSSYNEQF
v_call: TRBV12-3/TRBV12-4; cdr3_aa: ASSPGRDGAF